The clone carrying this T cell receptor beta chain was detected many times. The entry originates in a study of blood T cell repertoires in COVID-19. Study as a whole: PBMCs, B-cell-depleted T cells, or T cells were the source of the cDNA or gDNA that made up the material.

The protocol was immunoSEQ multiplex PCR, while the TCRdb copy is restricted to in-frame clones and leaves out a portion. The data show about 73,000 clones, with approximately 71% seen just once and about 2.2% held by the top ten. Enrollment of patients from Seattle took place during active infection, with longitudinal follow-up. Trimming at V came to 4 bases and at J to 7 bases, leaving 3 bases not matched to a gene. Germline V gene data show CDR1 as SGHNT and CDR2 as YYREEE (reference sequence). CDR3 size: 13 residues. Sequenced input: peripheral blood. The sequence was obtained from a man aged 70 or older with COVID-19, enrolled during active disease. The chain joins TRBV5-4 to TRBJ2-7, with 12 bases lining up with TRBD2. CDR3 loop: CASSATSGSEQYF. In nucleotides, the CDR3 is TGTGCCAGCAGCGCGACTAGCGGGAGTGAGCAGTACTTC.